This T cell receptor beta chain came from a study of PD-1 blockade in classical Hodgkin lymphoma. A remark on this clone: What it recognizes is unknown.

No patient escaped relapse after autologous stem cell transplantation, and brentuximab vedotin exposure varied. The CD4+ T cells used were purified from thawed PBMCs through magnetic negative selection. The ends were cut back, 2 bases at V and 10 bases at J, with 9 bases in the middle. From germline, CDR1 is SGHVS and CDR2 FNYEAQ. This CDR3 has 12 amino acids. General study results and limits: Reported findings placed baseline TCR diversity lower in newly diagnosed patients (compared with healthy donors). It was among complete responders that baseline diversity resembled that of newly diagnosed patients. The authors excluded patients who started nivolumab under 1 year after ASCT. Still unresolved is the cause of the repertoire differences, which may be disease activity or prior therapy.

Clones were sequenced by immunoSEQ multiplex PCR, and TCRdb holds only the in-frame ones, with some missing. The data show 15,000 to 20,000 clones, with about 82% seen just once and 1% held by the top ten. The rearrangement joins TRBV7-6 to TRBJ2-1, with TRBD2 as a possible D gene (6 bases). The clonotype comes from a human donor with classical Hodgkin lymphoma. Sequences were derived from CD4+ T cells from blood, sampled at baseline. The CDR3 protein is CASSLMRGEQFF. The CDR3 DNA is TGTGCCAGCAGCTTAATGCGGGGAGAGCAGTTCTTC.